This T cell receptor beta chain derives from a study of CD8 T cell repertoires and HIV-1 epitope variants. This clone was seen only a few times. Antigen unknown. The CDR3 totals 14 residues. Trimming removed 5 bases from V and 4 bases from J; junction bases left unmatched: 3. CDR1 is MDHEN and CDR2 is SYDVKM in the germline V gene. On the immunoSEQ platform, TCR beta CDR3s were sequenced at survey depth. Generated by immunoSEQ multiplex PCR, the TCRdb table keeps only in-frame clones and is missing some. The sample lists over 4,000 clones; approximately 70% were seen once. The V and J genes are TRBV28 and TRBJ1-5, with 9 bases aligning to TRBD1. The sequenced material came from cultured CD8+ T cells derived from PBMCs. The receptor's source is a male donor with HIV. CDR3 protein: CASSLGTGNQPQHF. The CDR3 DNA sequence: TGTGCCAGCAGTCTCGGGACAGGGAATCAGCCCCAGCATTTT.